The sample holds one count of the clone carrying this T cell receptor beta chain. Its antigen remains unknown. These data originate in a study of blood T cells in healthy people across ages. The study's findings and limits: Naive T cell percentage and TCR beta diversity correlated strongly. Compared with aged donors, long-lived donors showed fewer expanded clones, suggesting selection.

Through a sample-barcoded 5' primer and a J-beta primer mix, a second PCR was run for roughly 6 to 12 cycles. Every sample gave at least 2.5 million paired-end reads containing CDR3. TCRdb reprocessed the 5' RACE reads via MiXCR and lists one record per CDR3 protein. In the table there are some 560,000 distinct CDR3 sequences, about 25% of which are singletons. The CDR3 has 14 amino acids. Per germline, CDR1 DFQATT and CDR2 SNEGSKA (reference sequence). Germline trimming cut 3 bases from V and 7 bases from J; bases unmatched to any gene: 3. The sample was also linked to a second study, of T cells of mothers and their children. That source notes: Over 5 children and their three healthy Caucasian mothers were the donors.

V is TRBV20-1 and J is TRBJ2-1, with TRBD2 matching over 13 bases. This sequence was found in a boy aged 2 to 9 in good health. Sequencing used blood. The DNA for the CDR3 is TGCAGTGCTAGGGGACTAGCGGGAATGAATGAGCAGTTCTTC. Translation gives CSARGLAGMNEQFF.